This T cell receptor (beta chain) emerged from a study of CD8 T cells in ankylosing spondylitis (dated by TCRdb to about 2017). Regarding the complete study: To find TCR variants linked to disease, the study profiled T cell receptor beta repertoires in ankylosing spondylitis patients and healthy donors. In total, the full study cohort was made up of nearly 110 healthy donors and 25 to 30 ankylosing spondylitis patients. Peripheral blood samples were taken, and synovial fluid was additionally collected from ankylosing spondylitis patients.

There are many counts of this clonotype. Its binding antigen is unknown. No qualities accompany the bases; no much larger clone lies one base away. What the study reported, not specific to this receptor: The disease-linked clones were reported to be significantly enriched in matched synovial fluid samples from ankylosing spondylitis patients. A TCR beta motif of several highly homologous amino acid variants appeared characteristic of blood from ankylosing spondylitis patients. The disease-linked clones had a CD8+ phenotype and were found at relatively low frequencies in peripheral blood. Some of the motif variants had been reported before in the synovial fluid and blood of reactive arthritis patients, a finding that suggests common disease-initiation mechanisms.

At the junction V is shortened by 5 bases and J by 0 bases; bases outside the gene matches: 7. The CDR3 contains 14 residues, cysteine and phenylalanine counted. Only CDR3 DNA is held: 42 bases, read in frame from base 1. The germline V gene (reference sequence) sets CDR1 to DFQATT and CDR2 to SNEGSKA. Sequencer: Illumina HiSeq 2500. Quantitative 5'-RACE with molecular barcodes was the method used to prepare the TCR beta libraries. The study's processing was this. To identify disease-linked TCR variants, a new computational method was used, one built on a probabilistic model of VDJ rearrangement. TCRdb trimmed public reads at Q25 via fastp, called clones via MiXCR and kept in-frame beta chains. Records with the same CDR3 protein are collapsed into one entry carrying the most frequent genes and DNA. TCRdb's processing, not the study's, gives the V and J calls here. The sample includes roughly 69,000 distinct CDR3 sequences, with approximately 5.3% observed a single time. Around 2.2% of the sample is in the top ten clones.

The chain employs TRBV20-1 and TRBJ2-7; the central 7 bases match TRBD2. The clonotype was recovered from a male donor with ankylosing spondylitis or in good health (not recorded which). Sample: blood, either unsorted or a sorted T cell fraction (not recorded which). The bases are TGCAGTGCTCAGAGCGGGGTAAGCTCCTACGAGCAGTACTTC. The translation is CSAQSGVSSYEQYF.